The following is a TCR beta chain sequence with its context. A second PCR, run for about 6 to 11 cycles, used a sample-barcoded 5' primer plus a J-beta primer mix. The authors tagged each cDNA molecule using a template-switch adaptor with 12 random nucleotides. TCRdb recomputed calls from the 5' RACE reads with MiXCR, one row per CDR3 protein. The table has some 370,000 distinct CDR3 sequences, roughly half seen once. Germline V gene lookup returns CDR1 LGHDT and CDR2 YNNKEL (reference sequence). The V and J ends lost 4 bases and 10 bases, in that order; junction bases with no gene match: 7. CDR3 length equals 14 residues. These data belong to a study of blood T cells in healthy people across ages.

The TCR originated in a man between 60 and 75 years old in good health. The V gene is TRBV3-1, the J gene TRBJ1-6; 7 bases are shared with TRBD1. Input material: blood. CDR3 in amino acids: CASSPGQVGSPLHF. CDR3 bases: TGTGCCAGCAGCCCCGGACAGGTTGGCTCACCCCTCCACTTT.